A single sample is the source of the 28 T cell receptor beta chains below, sequenced in a study of blood T cell repertoires in COVID-19 (dated by TCRdb to about 2020). Libraries were made using the immunoSEQ multiplex PCR assay. Not all clones reach the TCRdb copy of this immuneACCESS table, which keeps in-frame sequences only. Checked studies attribute under half of the gap to unresolved V genes and leave the rest unexplained. Here the sample has around 200,000 clones; 80% to 90% occur a single time. The top ten clonotypes cover around 15% of the sample. The sequencing input was peripheral blood. Receptors were obtained from an older woman with COVID-19, enrolled during active disease.

This clone was detected only a few times. The rearrangement links TRBV5-1 to TRBJ2-2; 8 bases map to TRBD1. Germline CDR1 and CDR2: SGHRS and YFSETQ. CDR3 length: 15 amino acids. V was pared by 2 bases and J by 5 bases, with 5 bases of the junction left unmatched. The CDR3 nucleotides read TGCGCCAGCAGCTTTGCGACAGGGGAAACCGGGGAGCTGTTTTTT. It is translated as CASSFATGETGELFF.

This CDR3 reads CASSFGTSLTGELFF. The CDR3 nucleotides are TGTGCCAGCAGCTTTGGGACTAGCCTCACCGGGGAGCTGTTTTTT. This chain joins TRBV7-6 and TRBJ2-2; 9 bases fit TRBD2. Unmatched junction bases numbered 3, after V lost 3 bases and J lost 4 bases. There are 15 residues in the CDR3. The germline gives CDR1 SGHVS, CDR2 FNYEAQ.

The chain uses TRBV29-1 and TRBJ2-5, with a weak D call TRBD2 (6 bases). The CDR3 has 13 amino acids. With 3 bases removed from V and 7 bases from J, the gap between germline ends came to 15 bases. The V gene's germline CDR1 is SQVTM and CDR2 ANQGSEA. The CDR3 nucleotides are TGCAGCGTTGAGGTGGGAGGTGAAGGGACCCAGTACTTC. Amino acids: CSVEVGGEGTQYF.

The chain recombines TRBV29-1 with TRBJ1-4, with 7 bases lining up with TRBD1. In germline, CDR1 is SQVTM, CDR2 ANQGSEA. The V and J ends lost 5 bases and 3 bases, in that order; junction bases with no gene match: 6. The CDR3 is 14 amino acids. The DNA of the CDR3 is TGCAGCGTTTCGGAGGGGGCGTCTAATGAAAAACTGTTTTTT. The encoded protein is CSVSEGASNEKLFF.

The V gene is TRBV5-1, the J gene TRBJ1-2, with D perhaps matching TRBD1 (5 bases). CDR3 length equals 15 residues. Trimming cost V 0 bases and J 3 bases, with 12 bases left between them. The germline V gene has CDR1 SGHRS and CDR2 YFSETQ. In DNA form, the CDR3 reads TGCGCCAGCAGCTTGGATGGCGGAGGGGACTATGGCTACACCTTC. Translating it yields CASSLDGGGDYGYTF.

The rearrangement uses TRBV29-1 and TRBJ1-1, with D tentatively TRBD1 (5 bases). Germline lookup yields CDR1 SQVTM and CDR2 ANQGSEA. V gave up 7 bases and J gave up 4 bases, with 19 bases separating them. The CDR3 contains 14 residues. In DNA, the CDR3 is TGCAGCGCCCACCGGGCCCAGGGAACCACTGAAGCTTTCTTT. Translating gives CSAHRAQGTTEAFF.

The chain is built from TRBV6-5 and TRBJ1-2, with D maybe TRBD1 (5 bases). The CDR3 covers 15 residues. V was shortened by 0 bases and J by 0 bases, with 8 bases between the two germline ends. The germline CDR1 and CDR2 sequences are MNHEY and SVGAGI. DNA of the CDR3: TGTGCCAGCAGTTACTCAGGGGTAGCTAACTATGGCTACACCTTC. Translating it yields CASSYSGVANYGYTF.

This clone has a single count. The genes are TRBV11-2 and TRBJ1-4, with 9 nucleotides matching TRBD1. This CDR3 is 17 amino acids long. Germline V gene lookup returns CDR1 SGHAT and CDR2 FQNNGV. The V gene end was trimmed by 7 bases and the J gene end by 6 bases; junction bases not matched to a gene: 15. The CDR3 protein is CASNPGQGKESDEKLFF. The DNA of the CDR3 is TGTGCCAGCAACCCCGGACAGGGGAAGGAGTCGGATGAAAAACTGTTTTTT.

The chain joins TRBV27 to TRBJ1-4; D ambiguous. This CDR3 contains 16 residues. Per germline, CDR1 MNHEY and CDR2 SMNVEV (reference sequence). The germline V and J ends were trimmed by 5 bases and 2 bases, with 15 bases remaining between them. CDR3 in amino acids: CASSPVQMGTNEKLFF. CDR3 nucleotides: TGTGCCAGCAGTCCGGTCCAGATGGGCACTAATGAAAAACTGTTTTTT.

The J gene is TRBJ1-2, the V gene TRBV6-2 or TRBV6-3; maybe TRBD1 (5 bases). The CDR3 length is 12 residues. Deletions cut 5 bases from V and 8 bases from J, with 12 bases between. Germline V gives CDR1 MNHEY, CDR2 SVGEGT. This CDR3 is CASSPAGQGYTF. In DNA form, the CDR3 reads TGTGCCAGCAGTCCCGCGGGGCAGGGCTACACCTTC.

The chain joins TRBV12-3 or TRBV12-4 to TRBJ2-1; D not certain. The CDR3 runs 12 residues. V was cut by 2 bases and J by 10 bases, with 9 bases left in between. In DNA, the CDR3 is TGTGCCAGCAGTTTATATCTTCGGGAGCAGTTCTTC. This gives the protein CASSLYLREQFF.

The J gene is TRBJ2-1, the V gene TRBV9; 7 bases are shared with TRBD2. V trimming: 4 bases; J trimming: 3 bases; junction bases outside the gene matches: 10. Germline V gives CDR1 SGDLS, CDR2 YYNGEE. The CDR3 is 16 residues long. The CDR3: CASSPKAGTNYNEQFF. CDR3 DNA sequence: TGTGCCAGCAGCCCCAAGGCCGGGACTAACTACAATGAGCAGTTCTTC. The complete variable domain, with remaining parts taken from reference TRBV9 and TRBJ2-1, reads DSGVTQTPKHLITATGQRVTLRCSPRSGDLSVYWYQQSLDQGLQFLIQYYNGEERAKGNILERFSAQQFPDLHSELNLSSLELGDSALYFCASSPKAGTNYNEQFFGPGTRLTVL.

V is TRBV5-1 and J is TRBJ2-5, with 8 bases matching TRBD2. From germline, CDR1 is SGHRS and CDR2 YFSETQ. CDR3 length: 17 residues. The V and J ends lost 4 bases and 1 base, in that order; junction bases with no gene match: 12. CDR3 nucleotide sequence: TGCGCCAGCAGCCCCCGAGTTGCGGGGGGCCGCCAAGAGACCCAGTACTTC. It is translated as CASSPRVAGGRQETQYF.

This clone is large by share. The chain is built from TRBV15 and TRBJ2-5; TRBD2 matches 9 bases. CDR3 length: 15 residues. The J segment lost 4 bases and the V segment lost 0 bases, leaving 3 bases of the junction unmatched. Looked up from germline, CDR1 is LNHNV and CDR2 is YYDKDF (reference sequence). The CDR3 sequence: CATSRDRAGGETQYF. CDR3 in DNA: TGTGCCACCAGCAGAGATCGAGCGGGGGGAGAGACCCAGTACTTC.

In DNA form, the CDR3 reads TGTGCCAGCAGCTTTCGGCTAGCGGGGTTCACAGATACGCAGTATTTT. It specifies CASSFRLAGFTDTQYF. The chain combines TRBV5-6 with TRBJ2-3; TRBD2 aligns across 9 bases. Germline V lookup: CDR1 SGHDT, CDR2 YYEEEE. CDR3 size: 16 residues. With 2 bases clipped from V and 2 bases from J, the junction kept 6 bases outside the gene matches.

The table lists this clone with a few counts. The chain employs TRBV25-1 and TRBJ2-1, with 11 bases that match TRBD1. The germline V gene encodes CDR1 MGHDK and CDR2 SYGVNS. The CDR3 runs 15 residues. V shed 6 bases and J 3 bases; nucleotides not matched to a gene: 4. CDR3 bases: TGTGCCAGCAGGAGAGGGACAGGGGGCTACAATGAGCAGTTCTTC. Its protein is CASRRGTGGYNEQFF.

V and J are TRBV5-6 and TRBJ2-2; D uncertain. V shed 0 bases and J shed 2 bases, with 8 bases lying between them. Germline V gene data show CDR1 as SGHDT and CDR2 as YYEEEE. This CDR3 has 15 residues. In DNA form, the CDR3 reads TGTGCCAGCAGCTTGGGACTTTCTAACACCGGGGAGCTGTTTTTT. Amino acids: CASSLGLSNTGELFF.

CDR3 DNA: TGTGCCAGCAGTCCGCGATTGACTAGCGGCCAAGAGACCCAGTACTTC. Translated: CASSPRLTSGQETQYF. The chain couples TRBV27 to TRBJ2-5; TRBD2 matches at 9 bases. Trimming removed 5 bases from V and 1 base from J; junction bases left unmatched: 8. CDR3 size: 16 residues. Germline CDR1 is MNHEY and CDR2 is SMNVEV (reference sequence).

V usage is TRBV11-2 and J usage is TRBJ2-5; 7 bases match TRBD1. With V trimmed by 0 bases and J by 2 bases, 3 bases remained unmatched. CDR1 is SGHAT, CDR2 FQNNGV, per germline. The CDR3 spans 15 residues. Written as DNA, the CDR3 is TGTGCCAGCAGCTTAGAGAGGGGGCGGCAAGAGACCCAGTACTTC. It encodes CASSLERGRQETQYF.

The chain has TRBV15 and TRBJ2-7; 8 bases line up with TRBD1. CDR1 and CDR2 (germline): LNHNV, YYDKDF (reference sequence). The junction had 13 bases not matched to a gene; V was cut back by 6 bases and J by 6 bases. This CDR3 has 15 amino acids. The CDR3 region has the DNA TGTGCCACCAGGACACACGGACAGGGTGAGGGCGAGCAGTACTTC. Encoded protein: CATRTHGQGEGEQYF.

The chain couples TRBV28 to TRBJ1-5; D not certain. V dropped 3 bases and J dropped 5 bases, with 8 bases sitting between them. This CDR3 contains 13 residues. Germline CDR1 reads MDHEN; CDR2 reads SYDVKM. CDR3 residues: CASSFGRDQPQHF. Here the CDR3 DNA reads TGTGCCAGCAGTTTCGGGCGGGATCAGCCCCAGCATTTT.

This rearrangement joins TRBV11-2 to TRBJ1-2; D might be TRBD1 (5 bases). Trimming stripped 0 bases from V and 6 bases from J, with 11 bases between. The germline V gene encodes CDR1 SGHAT and CDR2 FQNNGV. This CDR3 is built from 14 residues. CDR3 nucleotide sequence: TGTGCCAGCAGCTTAGAGGAAACAGGCGATGGCTACACCTTC. Protein: CASSLEETGDGYTF.

This clone showed up just a few times. The chain joins TRBV7-8 to TRBJ2-5; a weak D match, TRBD1 (7 bases). V dropped 7 bases and J dropped 7 bases, with 19 bases sitting between them. The length of the CDR3 is 14 residues. Germline CDR1 and CDR2: SGHVS and FQNEAQ. CDR3 loop: CASIKLRQGGTQYF. The CDR3 DNA reads as TGTGCCAGCATCAAGTTGAGGCAGGGGGGGACCCAGTACTTC.

This clone was detected only a few times. This chain joins TRBV9 and TRBJ2-7; possibly TRBD2 for D (5 bases). Germline values: CDR1 SGDLS, CDR2 YYNGEE. The CDR3 contains 13 residues. Trimming shortened V by 3 bases and J by 2 bases, and 9 bases separated the two germline ends. This CDR3 reads CASSASGTYEQYF. For the CDR3, the DNA is TGTGCCAGCAGCGCCTCCGGGACCTACGAGCAGTACTTC.

The chain's CDR3 is CASSPGSSGNTIYF. As DNA, the CDR3 is TGCGCCAGCAGCCCGGGGAGCTCTGGAAACACCATATATTTT. The chain has TRBV5-1 and TRBJ1-3; D unresolved. Germline V lookup: CDR1 SGHRS, CDR2 YFSETQ. Deletions cut 4 bases from V and 0 bases from J, with 8 bases between. The CDR3 is 14 amino acids.

This chain connects TRBV5-8 to TRBJ1-5; D is ambiguous. V dropped 6 bases and J dropped 2 bases, with 15 bases sitting between them. The germline gives CDR1 SGHTS, CDR2 YDEGEE. The CDR3 loop spans 15 amino acids. CDR3 nucleotides: TGTGCCAGCACCCCCGTTGAGGGAGGCAATCAGCCCCAGCATTTT. It is translated as CASTPVEGGNQPQHF.

The chain recombines TRBV7-9 with TRBJ1-1, with unresolved D. Trimming shortened V by 4 bases and J by 1 base, and 10 bases separated the two germline ends. The CDR3 is 14 residues long. CDR1 is SEHNR, CDR2 FQNEAQ, per germline (reference sequence). The CDR3 loop reads CASSSSWANTEAFF. The CDR3, as DNA: TGTGCCAGCAGCTCCTCTTGGGCGAACACTGAAGCTTTCTTT.

This chain joins TRBV5-6 and TRBJ2-4; maybe TRBD2 (5 bases). This CDR3 contains 15 residues. CDR1 SGHDT and CDR2 YYEEEE come from the germline V gene. V was pared by 1 base and J by 0 bases, with 8 bases between. CDR3 sequence: CASSLRGLAKNIQYF. As DNA, the CDR3 is TGTGCCAGCAGCTTGAGAGGACTAGCCAAAAACATTCAGTACTTC.